Each of the 10 T cell receptor beta chains below was sequenced from the same sample in a study of early T cells in non-severe SARS-CoV-2 infection. TCRdb ran MiXCR on the 5' RACE reads and lists one entry per CDR3 protein. This table has around 45,000 distinct CDR3 sequences, about 4% appearing once. The sequenced sample was whole blood. The receptors shown here come from an adult who was a healthcare worker with PCR-confirmed SARS-CoV-2 infection or an uninfected control (not recorded which).

This clonotype was detected ten times or more. The V and J genes are TRBV2 and TRBJ2-2; TRBD1 agrees at 7 bases. V lost 5 bases and J lost 8; bases outside the gene matches: 5. Germline V CDR1 and CDR2: SNHLY, FYNNEI. The CDR3 runs 13 residues. The CDR3 here is CASSFRQGGELFF. CDR3 DNA: TGTGCCAGCAGTTTCAGACAGGGAGGGGAGCTGTTTTTT.

The chain links TRBV10-1 to TRBJ2-1; D perhaps matches TRBD1 (6 bases). The CDR3 has 15 residues. Germline V gives CDR1 WNHNN, CDR2 SYGVQD (reference sequence). Trimming removed 4 bases from V and 0 bases from J, with 10 bases in between. CDR3 DNA sequence: TGCGCCAGCAGTGTTGGGGGCAGCTCCTACAATGAGCAGTTCTTC. Amino acid sequence: CASSVGGSSYNEQFF.

This clonotype was seen repeatedly, ten times or more. This chain uses TRBV3-1 with TRBJ2-7; 8 bases align to TRBD2. Trimming took 4 bases from V and 3 from J; bases not matched to a gene: 2. CDR1 and CDR2 from the germline V gene are LGHDT and YNNKEL (reference sequence). The length of the CDR3 is 13 residues. CDR3 region: CASSPGTSYEQYF. As DNA, the CDR3 is TGTGCCAGCAGCCCCGGGACTAGCTACGAGCAGTACTTC.

Many counts were recorded for this clonotype. The chain is built from TRBV2 and TRBJ2-2; 10 bases fit TRBD1. The CDR3 sequence is 15 residues long. Losses at the gene ends were 8 bases for V and 4 bases for J; bases not matched to a gene: 7. Germline CDR1 is SNHLY and CDR2 is FYNNEI. The CDR3 DNA reads TGTGCCAGCGAGGAACGGGACAGGGGCACCGGGGAGCTGTTTTTT. As protein: CASEERDRGTGELFF.

This clonotype was counted only a few times. Compared with germline, one end of the junction differs, possibly owing to a read error. The gene calls are TRBV11-3 and TRBJ2-1, with a weak D call TRBD2 (5 bases). The CDR3 spans 16 residues. Germline V gene sequence: CDR1 SGHNT, CDR2 YENEEA. The CDR3 is CASSLRAEGIYNQQFF. CDR3 DNA sequence: TGTGCCAGCAGCTTACGAGCGGAAGGGATCTACAATCAGCAGTTCTTC.

This clonotype was picked up many times. The rearrangement uses TRBV5-8 and TRBJ1-5; tentative D call: TRBD1 (6 bases). The CDR3 runs 16 residues. V was shortened by 7 bases and J by 4 bases, with 21 bases between the two germline ends. Per the germline V gene, CDR1 is SGHTS and CDR2 is YDEGEE. CDR3 nucleotide sequence: TGTGCCAGCGCATTAGTTGGGGGCTTGGATAATCAGCCCCAGCATTTT. This sequence encodes CASALVGGLDNQPQHF.

This clonotype came up a few times. V and J are TRBV6-6 and TRBJ1-1; unclear D gene. V dropped 1 base and J dropped 3 bases, with 12 bases sitting between them. The CDR3 is made up of 15 amino acids. Per the germline V gene, CDR1 is MNHNY and CDR2 is SVGAGI (reference sequence). CDR3 sequence (DNA): TGTGCCAGCAGTTACTGGGTAGGGATTGACACTGAAGCTTTCTTT. Encoded protein: CASSYWVGIDTEAFF.

This clonotype came up a few times. The rearrangement joins TRBV11-2 to TRBJ2-1, with 8 bases fitting TRBD2. The CDR3 is 16 amino acids. Germline lookup yields CDR1 SGHAT and CDR2 FQNNGV. Trimming removed 2 bases from V and 8 bases from J; junction bases left unmatched: 11. This CDR3 is CASSLTSGGPGDEQFF. CDR3 DNA: TGTGCCAGCAGCTTAACCTCGGGGGGGCCGGGAGATGAGCAGTTCTTC.

This clonotype was recorded many times. The rearrangement joins TRBV6-1 to TRBJ1-5; D not certain. V was trimmed by 7 bases and J by 2 bases, leaving 9 bases between them. The germline CDR1 and CDR2 sequences are MNHNS and SASEGT. CDR3 length: 13 amino acids. The CDR3 DNA is TGTGCCAGCATGTGGTCCGGCAATCAGCCCCAGCATTTT. Protein product: CASMWSGNQPQHF.

The V and J genes are TRBV6-6 and TRBJ2-3, with D unclear. This CDR3 comprises 13 residues. Trimming removed 2 bases from V and 2 bases from J, with 5 bases in between. Germline lookup yields CDR1 MNHNY and CDR2 SVGAGI (reference sequence). The CDR3 reads CASSYSPTDTQYF. The CDR3 DNA reads as TGTGCCAGCAGTTACAGCCCCACAGATACGCAGTATTTT.